The 20 T cell receptor beta chains below come from one sample, sequenced in a study of T-cell memory formation after mild COVID-19. One entry per CDR3 protein results from TCRdb running MiXCR on the 5' RACE reads. Of roughly 48,000 distinct CDR3 sequences in the sample, 25% to 30% were seen once. Sequencing was carried out using PBMCs or a T cell subset sorted from them (not recorded which). These TCRs come from a man aged 18-30 years who had mild COVID-19 (a few samples of this study predate the infection). Cell type and time point are not known.

V is TRBV5-1 and J is TRBJ2-3; D tentatively fits TRBD1 or TRBD2 (6 bases each). V was trimmed by 5 bases and J by 2 bases, leaving 12 bases between them. Per germline, CDR1 SGHRS and CDR2 YFSETQ. The CDR3 covers 14 residues. CDR3 sequence reads: CASSGGLHTDTQYF. In DNA, the CDR3 is TGCGCCAGCAGTGGGGGGCTCCACACAGATACGCAGTATTTT.

J is TRBJ2-5 and V is TRBV5-4; D uncertain. Trimming stripped 0 bases from V and 5 bases from J, with 14 bases between. The CDR3 consists of 15 residues. Germline V lookup: CDR1 SGHNT, CDR2 YYREEE (reference sequence). In nucleotides, the CDR3 is TGTGCCAGCAGCTTGGGGGTTGAAGCGAAGGAGACCCAGTACTTC. Translated, it gives CASSLGVEAKETQYF.

The chain recombines TRBV13 with TRBJ2-3, with TRBD2 identical over 10 bases. V lost 0 bases, J lost 1 base, and 1 base stayed unmatched. CDR3 length equals 16 residues. Germline CDR1 is PRHDT and CDR2 is FYEKMQ (reference sequence). The DNA for the CDR3 is TGTGCCAGCAGCTTAGGCCTAGCGGGGGGCACAGATACGCAGTATTTT. This sequence encodes CASSLGLAGGTDTQYF.

This clonotype showed up just a few times. The chain joins TRBV9 to TRBJ2-1; TRBD1 is a possible D gene (6 bases). CDR1 SGDLS and CDR2 YYNGEE come from the germline V gene. This CDR3 is built from 15 residues. Trimming pared 3 bases from V and 5 bases from J, leaving 15 bases between. The CDR3 protein is CASSARRDTHNEQFF. In nucleotides, the CDR3 is TGTGCCAGCAGCGCCCGTAGGGACACACACAATGAGCAGTTCTTC.

This clonotype has a handful of counts. The chain recombines TRBV6-2 or TRBV6-3 with TRBJ2-4; the match to TRBD2 covers 8 bases. V dropped 2 bases and J dropped 3; count of bases not matched to a gene: 12. The CDR3 is made up of 18 amino acids. CDR1 is MNHEY, CDR2 SVGEGT, per germline. The CDR3 spells CASSYLDSGTRFKNIQYF. DNA of the CDR3: TGTGCCAGCAGTTACCTTGACTCCGGGACTAGATTCAAAAACATTCAGTACTTC.

CDR3 loop: CASSARAGGGPGELFF. The CDR3 region has the DNA TGTGCCAGCAGCGCTCGCGCGGGGGGGGGCCCCGGGGAGCTGTTTTTT. The chain has TRBV5-5 and TRBJ2-2, with 9 positions matching TRBD2. There are 16 residues in the CDR3. The junction had 10 bases not matched to a gene; V was cut back by 4 bases and J by 6 bases. Per the germline V gene, CDR1 is SGHKS and CDR2 is YYEKEE (reference sequence).

This clonotype appeared a few times. The chain recombines TRBV27 with TRBJ2-5; 8 nucleotides align to TRBD2. The CDR3 consists of 14 residues. From germline, CDR1 is MNHEY and CDR2 SMNVEV (reference sequence). The trim removed 4 bases at V and 4 bases at J, leaving 5 bases unmatched. CDR3 amino acids: CASSSITSGETQYF. CDR3 sequence (DNA): TGTGCCAGCAGTTCGATAACTAGCGGAGAGACCCAGTACTTC.

The chain uses TRBV5-4 and TRBJ2-7, with D possibly matching TRBD2 (5 bases). The germline gives CDR1 SGHNT, CDR2 YYREEE (reference sequence). Trimming removed 0 bases from V and 7 bases from J, with 17 bases in between. The CDR3 consists of 15 residues. CDR3 in DNA: TGTGCCAGCAGCTTGGATGGACTCACCCCCGGTGAGCAGTACTTC. Residues: CASSLDGLTPGEQYF.

The rearrangement uses TRBV10-3 and TRBJ1-6; perhaps TRBD1 as D (5 bases). CDR1 and CDR2 from the germline V gene are ENHRY and SYGVKD. The CDR3 is 15 residues long. Trimming stripped 0 bases from V and 7 bases from J, with 10 bases between. The CDR3 coding sequence is TGTGCCATCAGTGAGTCTGGGGCAGGGAATTCACCCCTCCACTTT. Translated, it gives CAISESGAGNSPLHF.

The J gene is TRBJ2-1, the V gene TRBV4-3; 9 bases align to TRBD1. Unmatched junction bases numbered 7, after V lost 4 bases and J lost 6 bases. The germline CDR1 and CDR2 sequences are LGHNA and YSLEER. The CDR3 loop spans 15 amino acids. CDR3 sequence: CASSLRDREGNEQFF. CDR3 DNA sequence: TGCGCCAGCAGCCTCCGGGACAGGGAAGGCAATGAGCAGTTCTTC.

V is TRBV7-6 and J is TRBJ2-1; 8 bases agree with TRBD2. The CDR3 is 18 amino acids. The trim removed 2 bases at V and 1 base at J, leaving 10 bases unmatched. In germline, CDR1 is SGHVS, CDR2 FNYEAQ. The CDR3: CASSLTPGGGDSYNEQFF. The CDR3, as DNA: TGTGCCAGCAGCTTAACGCCGGGAGGGGGGGATTCCTACAATGAGCAGTTCTTC.

This chain joins TRBV5-1 and TRBJ1-6; 9 nucleotides match TRBD1. The V and J ends lost 0 bases and 6 bases, in that order; junction bases with no gene match: 1. Germline loops: CDR1 SGHRS, CDR2 YFSETQ. The CDR3 runs 15 residues. The CDR3 DNA reads TGCGCCAGCAGCTTGGGGACAGGGGCTAATTCACCCCTCCACTTT. Amino acid sequence: CASSLGTGANSPLHF. Together with reference TRBV5-1 and TRBJ1-6, the CDR3 gives the full variable domain: KAGVTQTPRYLIKTRGQQVTLSCSPISGHRSVSWYQQTPGQGLQFLFEYFSETQRNKGNFPGRFSGRQFSNSRSEMNVSTLELGDSALYLCASSLGTGANSPLHFGNGTRLTVT.

This clonotype has only a few counts. V gene TRBV11-2 combines with J gene TRBJ2-1; TRBD1 matches at 11 bases. This CDR3 region has 15 residues. CDR1 is SGHAT and CDR2 is FQNNGV in the germline V gene. The ends lost 7 bases at V and 6 bases at J; junction bases unmatched: 8. The CDR3 is CASNPGQGASNEQFF. DNA of the CDR3: TGTGCCAGCAACCCCGGACAGGGGGCGAGCAATGAGCAGTTCTTC.

V and J are TRBV12-3 or TRBV12-4 and TRBJ1-1; D perhaps matches TRBD1 (5 bases). V was trimmed by 6 bases and J by 1 base, leaving 12 bases between them. The CDR3 is 14 amino acids. The CDR3 region has the DNA TGTGCCAGCAGAACCCTAACAGGGAACACTGAAGCTTTCTTT. It encodes CASRTLTGNTEAFF.

A few counts support this clonotype. J is TRBJ2-1 and V is TRBV14, with D perhaps matching TRBD2 (6 bases). From germline, CDR1 is SGHDN and CDR2 FVKESK. Trimming took off 3 bases at V and 10 bases at J, with 13 bases between the two ends. This CDR3 contains 13 residues. The CDR3 loop reads CASSHPGSGEQFF. Written as DNA, the CDR3 is TGTGCCAGCAGCCATCCCGGGAGCGGAGAGCAGTTCTTC.

The V call is TRBV7-9, the J call TRBJ2-5, with a tentative D call TRBD2 (6 bases). Germline loops: CDR1 SEHNR, CDR2 FQNEAQ (reference sequence). V dropped 5 bases and J dropped 4 bases, with 20 bases sitting between them. CDR3 length: 16 amino acids. The CDR3 DNA sequence: TGTGCCAGCAGCCCCCCTTCGGGGGTTGGAGGAGAGACCCAGTACTTC. The encoded protein is CASSPPSGVGGETQYF.

This clonotype was seen more than once but under ten times. J is TRBJ2-1 and V is TRBV2, with 8 positions matching TRBD2. V was clipped by 3 bases and J by 4 bases; unmatched bases: 8. This CDR3 is 16 amino acids long. The V gene's germline CDR1 is SNHLY and CDR2 FYNNEI. The CDR3 DNA follows: TGTGCCAGCAGTGACCCACAGCGGGGGAGGTACAATGAGCAGTTCTTC. It specifies CASSDPQRGRYNEQFF.

The genes are TRBV7-8 and TRBJ2-1; D gene ambiguous. The V and J ends lost 4 bases and 5 bases respectively, with 9 bases between them. CDR3 length equals 13 residues. Germline values: CDR1 SGHVS, CDR2 FQNEAQ. CDR3 coding DNA: TGTGCCAGCAGCTCTCCTAAAAACAATGAGCAGTTCTTC. It is translated as CASSSPKNNEQFF.

This clonotype was seen a few times. This rearrangement joins TRBV7-9 to TRBJ2-2, with TRBD2 matching over 7 bases. V trimming: 7 bases; J trimming: 7 bases; junction bases outside the gene matches: 6. This CDR3 spans 13 amino acids. The germline CDR1 and CDR2 sequences are SEHNR and FQNEAQ (reference sequence). The DNA of the CDR3 is TGTGCCAGCAAGCGGGGCCCAGGCGGGGAGCTGTTTTTT. This translates into CASKRGPGGELFF.

This clonotype was seen a handful of times. The chain uses TRBV4-1 and TRBJ2-6; D is unclear. The CDR3 length is 16 residues. The V end lost 0 bases, the J end lost 0 bases, and 6 bases lay between the germline ends. The germline V gene encodes CDR1 MGHRA and CDR2 YSYEKL. The DNA of the CDR3 is TGCGCCAGCAGCCAAGATGGGCACTCTGGGGCCAACGTCCTGACTTTC. It translates to CASSQDGHSGANVLTF.